This T cell receptor beta chain was sequenced for a study of brain metastases from non-small cell lung cancer. This clone was seen a handful of times. Using immunoSEQ multiplex PCR, the repertoire was profiled, and TCRdb retains in-frame clones only, with some absent. The repertoire consists of about 3,200 clones, with about 78% occurring once and the leading ten covering approximately 7.1%. Trimming left V 8 bases short and J 4 bases short, with 27 bases between. Per the germline V gene, CDR1 is SGHRS and CDR2 is YFSETQ. This CDR3 has 17 residues. The rearrangement uses TRBV5-1 and TRBJ1-2, with D tentatively TRBD1 (6 bases). The sequence was collected from a donor aged 40 or older with non-small cell lung cancer. The sequenced sample consisted of primary lung tumor tissue. This chain's CDR3 is CARRALGACQLSYGYTF. DNA for the CDR3: TGCGCCAGGCGCGCCCTGGGGGCTTGCCAGCTATCCTATGGCTACACCTTC.